The 20 T cell receptor beta chains reported below all come from one sample, sequenced in a study of T cells after yellow fever vaccination. MiXCR, applied by TCRdb to the 5' RACE reads, yields one record per CDR3 protein. Among more than 95,000 distinct CDR3 sequences listed, about 7.4% were seen once. The specimen was CD4+ T cells sorted from PBMCs, collected 10 to 11 days after the first yellow fever vaccination. Receptors were obtained from a man between 18 and 35 years old who received the YFV17D yellow fever vaccine.

This clonotype was seen at least ten times. This chain connects TRBV7-2 to TRBJ1-2; no reliable D call. Germline V gene lookup returns CDR1 SGHTA and CDR2 FQGNSA. Trimming shortened V by 1 base and J by 7 bases, and 10 bases separated the two germline ends. This CDR3 comprises 13 residues. CDR3 protein: CASSLGGAGGYTF. CDR3 in DNA: TGTGCCAGCAGCTTAGGGGGTGCGGGTGGCTACACCTTC. The whole variable domain, remainder taken from reference TRBV7-2 and TRBJ1-2, is GAGVSQSPSNKVTEKGKDVELRCDPISGHTALYWYRQSLGQGLEFLIYFQGNSAPDKSGLPSDRFSAERTGGSVSTLTIQRTQQEDSAVYLCASSLGGAGGYTFGSGTRLTVV.

This clonotype was seen a handful of times. V is TRBV7-9 and J is TRBJ1-2; 7 bases fit TRBD1. This CDR3 region has 15 residues. Germline assignment: CDR1 SEHNR and CDR2 FQNEAQ (reference sequence). V gave up 5 bases and J gave up 4 bases; unmatched junction bases: 10. The CDR3 region is CASSPRGGPGYGYTF. CDR3 in DNA: TGTGCCAGCAGCCCCAGGGGGGGACCCGGCTATGGCTACACCTTC.

This clonotype was observed at least ten times. V and J are TRBV7-2 and TRBJ1-5; unclear D gene. Trimming pared 5 bases from V and 3 bases from J, leaving 5 bases between. The CDR3 length is 12 residues. CDR1 SGHTA and CDR2 FQGNSA come from the germline V gene. The chain's CDR3 is CASSPANQPQHF. In DNA, the CDR3 is TGTGCCAGCAGCCCCGCCAATCAGCCCCAGCATTTT.

The chain carries TRBV4-3 and TRBJ1-3; no reliable D call. Germline V gene data show CDR1 as LGHNA and CDR2 as YSLEER. V was pared by 0 bases and J by 6 bases, with 0 bases between. The CDR3 covers 11 residues. The CDR3 here is CASSQENTIYF. In DNA, the CDR3 is TGCGCCAGCAGCCAAGAAAACACCATATATTTT.

The table lists this clonotype with many counts. The chain has TRBV7-2 and TRBJ2-3; possible D gene TRBD1, 5 bases. CDR1 and CDR2 (germline): SGHTA, FQGNSA. The germline V and J ends were trimmed by 2 bases and 2 bases, with 8 bases remaining between them. This CDR3 region has 14 residues. For the CDR3, the DNA is TGTGCCAGCAGCTTATTACAGGCCACAGATACGCAGTATTTT. Amino acid sequence: CASSLLQATDTQYF. The whole variable domain, remainder taken from reference TRBV7-2 and TRBJ2-3, is GAGVSQSPSNKVTEKGKDVELRCDPISGHTALYWYRQSLGQGLEFLIYFQGNSAPDKSGLPSDRFSAERTGGSVSTLTIQRTQQEDSAVYLCASSLLQATDTQYFGPGTRLTVL.

This clonotype was recorded many times. J is TRBJ1-1 and V is TRBV5-1; TRBD1 matches 9 bases. With V trimmed by 7 bases and J by 8 bases, 9 bases remained unmatched. The CDR3 is made up of 13 amino acids. Germline V CDR1 and CDR2: SGHRS, YFSETQ. The CDR3 loop reads CASYRDRAKEAFF. The CDR3 nucleotides are TGCGCCAGCTACCGGGACAGGGCCAAGGAAGCTTTCTTT.

The DNA for the CDR3 is TGCAGTGGGGCGGGGTCGACGACAGATACGCAGTATTTT. Translating gives CSGAGSTTDTQYF. The chain links TRBV20-1 to TRBJ2-3; D may be TRBD2 (6 bases). The V and J ends lost 7 bases and 3 bases respectively, with 14 bases between them. Germline V gene lookup returns CDR1 DFQATT and CDR2 SNEGSKA (reference sequence). This CDR3 has 13 amino acids.

The chain combines TRBV11-2 with TRBJ2-4; no clear D. CDR1 and CDR2 from the germline V gene are SGHAT and FQNNGV. The V end was cut by 5 bases, the J end by 0 bases, with 8 bases between. CDR3 length: 14 amino acids. CDR3 in DNA: TGTGCCAGCAGCCCGGATCCAGCCAAAAACATTCAGTACTTC. Translated: CASSPDPAKNIQYF.

This clonotype was detected ten times or more. The V gene is TRBV7-2, the J gene TRBJ1-1; 7 nucleotides match TRBD1. Germline V lookup: CDR1 SGHTA, CDR2 FQGNSA. With V trimmed by 5 bases and J by 5 bases, 8 bases remained unmatched. The length of the CDR3 is 14 residues. This chain's CDR3 is CASSLYRQGTEAFF. CDR3 nucleotide sequence: TGTGCCAGCAGCCTCTACCGACAGGGTACTGAAGCTTTCTTT.

This clonotype has more than one count but fewer than ten. The chain employs TRBV11-2 and TRBJ2-1; no definite D call. Trimming stripped 0 bases from V and 1 base from J, with 16 bases between. Germline V lookup: CDR1 SGHAT, CDR2 FQNNGV. CDR3 length: 18 residues. Here the CDR3 DNA reads TGTGCCAGCAGCTTAGATCAGGTGTTATCTTTTTCCTACAATGAGCAGTTCTTC. It specifies CASSLDQVLSFSYNEQFF.

In this sample, this clonotype turned up many times. The chain uses TRBV6-5 and TRBJ1-1, with 7 bases aligning to TRBD1. J lost 0 bases, V lost 2 bases, and 3 bases had no gene match. The CDR3 runs 15 residues. Germline-derived CDR1 and CDR2 are MNHEY and SVGAGI. CDR3 sequence reads: CASSYNRGMNTEAFF. The CDR3 DNA sequence: TGTGCCAGCAGTTACAACAGGGGAATGAACACTGAAGCTTTCTTT.

In this sample, this clonotype turned up a few times. The chain recombines TRBV6-5 with TRBJ2-3; D is ambiguous. Germline V CDR1 and CDR2: MNHEY, SVGAGI. V was shortened by 6 bases and J by 2 bases, with 9 bases between the two germline ends. The CDR3 runs 13 residues. CDR3 amino acids: CASRPGHTDTQYF. DNA of the CDR3: TGTGCCAGCAGGCCCGGGCACACAGATACGCAGTATTTT.

This clonotype was seen many times. The chain recombines TRBV7-2 with TRBJ2-3; no firm D call. The V end lost 3 bases, the J end lost 3 bases, and 7 bases lay between the germline ends. The CDR3 runs 13 residues. CDR1 and CDR2 (germline): SGHTA, FQGNSA. The CDR3 DNA follows: TGTGCCAGCAGCTTGATCTGGACAGATACGCAGTATTTT. It yields the protein CASSLIWTDTQYF.

A word on this clonotype: This could be a read error, since a much larger clone is one nucleotide away. CDR3 amino acids: CDSSSPGRGTQYF. The DNA of the CDR3 is TGTGACAGCAGCTCGCCTGGGAGGGGGACCCAGTACTTC. The chain has TRBV28 and TRBJ2-5, with TRBD2 matching over 7 bases. In germline, CDR1 is MDHEN, CDR2 SYDVKM. CDR3 length: 13 amino acids.

With respect to this clonotype: This could be a read error, since a much larger clone is one nucleotide away. The chain has TRBV15 and TRBJ2-5; D not resolved. The germline gives CDR1 LNHNV, CDR2 YYDKDF (reference sequence). The CDR3 length is 13 residues. In DNA, the CDR3 is TGTGCCACCAGCAGAGGACCTCAAGAGACCCATTACTTC. Translating it yields CATSRGPQETHYF.

This clonotype came up many times. The V and J genes are TRBV5-1 and TRBJ2-5, with D maybe TRBD1 (6 bases). V was cut by 4 bases and J by 4 bases, with 11 bases left in between. The CDR3 totals 13 residues. Germline CDR1 SGHRS, CDR2 YFSETQ. The CDR3 protein is CASSAGTRETQYF. The CDR3 nucleotides are TGCGCCAGCAGCGCCGGGACAAGAGAGACCCAGTACTTC.

This clonotype was picked up many times. The CDR3 nucleotides read TGTGCCAGCAGCTTGGACCTCACAGCTACAGATACGCAGTATTTT. Its protein is CASSLDLTATDTQYF. The chain couples TRBV7-2 to TRBJ2-3; D remains ambiguous. Trimming took 3 bases from V and 3 from J, leaving 13 bases between them. The germline gives CDR1 SGHTA, CDR2 FQGNSA. The CDR3 length is 15 residues.

This clonotype was detected many times. CDR3 coding DNA: TGTGCCAGCAGGCTTATAGGGTCGAACACCGGGGAGCTGTTTTTT. It specifies CASRLIGSNTGELFF. The chain joins TRBV12-3 or TRBV12-4 to TRBJ2-2; D gene unclear. The V and J ends lost 6 bases and 0 bases respectively, with 11 bases between them. The CDR3 has 15 amino acids.

There are many counts of this clonotype. The chain recombines TRBV6-1 with TRBJ2-3; 12 nucleotides agree with TRBD2. J was trimmed by 6 bases and V by 6 bases; bases with no gene match: 7. Per germline, CDR1 MNHNS and CDR2 SASEGT. This CDR3 region has 15 residues. The CDR3 DNA sequence: TGTGCCAGCAGCAAACTAGCGGGGGGCCTGGATACGCAGTATTTT. This translates into CASSKLAGGLDTQYF.

This clonotype was seen ten or more times. The rearrangement links TRBV20-1 to TRBJ1-5; TRBD1 is a possible D gene (5 bases). CDR3 length equals 12 residues. V lost 8 bases and J lost 7, with 15 bases in between. Germline loops: CDR1 DFQATT, CDR2 SNEGSKA (reference sequence). CDR3 in amino acids: CSTPGQGQPQHF. The CDR3 bases are TGCAGTACCCCTGGGCAGGGCCAGCCCCAGCATTTT.